These 14 T cell receptor beta chains came from one sample sequenced in a study of CD8+CD57+ T cells in acquired aplastic anemia. The patients chosen for sequencing had shown expansion of CD8+CD57+ cells (detected by flow cytometry). Genomic DNA provided the template from which TCR beta VDJ and CDR3 profiles were obtained. TCRdb itself ran the reads through MiXCR, one entry per CDR3 protein. The table records 150,000 to 200,000 distinct CDR3 sequences, around half of them present only once. The sample comprised sorted CD4+, CD8+, or CD8+CD57+ T cells (not recorded which) from PBMCs. All receptors come from a human donor with aplastic anemia.

In its sample, this clonotype was seen many times. The genes are TRBV6-5 and TRBJ2-3; no clear D gene. This CDR3 region has 15 residues. Trimming stripped 1 base from V and 0 bases from J, with 8 bases between. CDR1 is MNHEY, CDR2 SVGAGI, per germline. CDR3 amino acids: CASSYWRVSTDTQYF. The CDR3 region has the DNA TGTGCCAGCAGTTACTGGCGAGTTAGCACAGATACGCAGTATTTT.

Notes on this clonotype: This CDR3 fails to terminate in the conserved phenylalanine or tryptophan, so it likely reflects a read error. It is unclear where the CDR3 begins or ends on the DNA, so no DNA is shown, and the CDR3 is as TCRdb lists it. The rearrangement links TRBV4-3 to TRBJ1-1; the DNA was not used to check the table's D call, TRBD1. The CDR3 length equals 15 residues, ends included. Germline V CDR1 and CDR2: LGHNA, YSLEER. CDR3 residues: CASSQDTGAVTEAVV.

This clonotype was recorded once. The CDR3: CATSNRENTEAFF. CDR3 in DNA: TGTGCCACCAGCAACAGAGAGAACACTGAAGCTTTCTTT. The V and J genes are TRBV15 and TRBJ1-1; D unclear. V gave up 4 bases and J gave up 1 base, with 7 bases separating them. Germline CDR1 reads LNHNV; CDR2 reads YYDKDF (reference sequence). This CDR3 comprises 13 residues.

This clonotype was counted many times. This rearrangement joins TRBV5-4 to TRBJ1-2; no definite D call. Trimming shortened V by 4 bases and J by 7 bases, and 11 bases separated the two germline ends. Germline V lookup: CDR1 SGHNT, CDR2 YYREEE (reference sequence). The CDR3 sequence is 12 residues long. CDR3 sequence: CASSPYNLGYTF. The CDR3 DNA is TGTGCCAGCAGCCCCTACAATCTTGGCTACACCTTC.

The chain employs TRBV3-1 and TRBJ2-1, with D maybe TRBD1 (6 bases). This CDR3 contains 12 residues. Trimming removed 1 base at V and 12 bases at J, with 10 bases between. Germline V gene lookup returns CDR1 LGHDT and CDR2 YNNKEL (reference sequence). CDR3 sequence (DNA): TGTGCCAGCAGCCAAGGAACAGGGCCGCAGTTCTTC. As protein: CASSQGTGPQFF.

To note about this clonotype: Just one base apart from a much larger clone, this may be a read error. V is TRBV19 and J is TRBJ2-2; TRBD2 aligns across 7 bases. CDR1 is LNHDA and CDR2 is SQIVND in the germline V gene (reference sequence). The CDR3 sequence is 18 residues long. The CDR3 region is CASTLGVASGLSTVELFF. CDR3 nucleotides: TGTGCCAGTACCCTCGGGGTGGCTAGCGGTCTAAGTACCGTGGAGCTGTTTTTT.

This clonotype was seen at least ten times. The J gene is TRBJ1-3, the V gene TRBV19; tentatively, D is TRBD1 (6 bases). The V end was cut by 7 bases, the J end by 4 bases, with 11 bases between. The CDR3 spans 13 residues. CDR1 and CDR2 from the germline V gene are LNHDA and SQIVND (reference sequence). The chain's CDR3 is CASNGQIGNTIYF. CDR3 coding DNA: TGTGCCAGTAATGGACAGATAGGAAACACCATATATTTT.

The V and J genes are TRBV11-2 and TRBJ2-3; 12 bases agree with TRBD2. This CDR3 contains 17 residues. Germline lookup yields CDR1 SGHAT and CDR2 FQNNGV. Losses at the gene ends were 3 bases for V and 0 bases for J; bases not matched to a gene: 4. The CDR3 DNA reads as TGTGCCAGCAGCTTGCTAGCGGGGGGGGATAGCACAGATACGCAGTATTTT. Amino acids: CASSLLAGGDSTDTQYF. Using reference TRBV11-2 and TRBJ2-3 for the parts outside the CDR3, the full variable domain is EAGVAQSPRYKIIEKRQSVAFWCNPISGHATLYWYQQILGQGPKLLIQFQNNGVVDDSQLPKDRFSAERLKGVDSTLKIQPAKLEDSAVYLCASSLLAGGDSTDTQYFGPGTRLTVL.

Details on this clonotype: The CDR3 end shows no conserved phenylalanine or tryptophan, and so a read error is likely. Because the CDR3's place on the DNA is in doubt, the DNA is left out and the CDR3 is given as listed by TCRdb. The chain is built from TRBV7-2 and TRBJ2-7; the table's D call, TRBD1, was not checked against the DNA. Germline lookup yields CDR1 SGHTA and CDR2 FQGNSA. The CDR3 totals 8 residues, both ends included. The CDR3 sequence: CASSRQGL.

V usage is TRBV4-1 and J usage is TRBJ2-7; 13 bases match TRBD2. CDR1 is MGHRA and CDR2 is YSYEKL in the germline V gene. This CDR3 contains 14 residues. V dropped 4 bases and J dropped 7; count of bases not matched to a gene: 4. The CDR3: CASSPTSGRTEQYF. In nucleotides, the CDR3 is TGCGCCAGCAGCCCGACTAGCGGGAGGACTGAGCAGTACTTC.

The table lists this clonotype with many counts. This sequence joins TRBV5-5 and TRBJ1-6; no reliable D call. Germline CDR1 is SGHKS and CDR2 is YYEKEE (reference sequence). The germline V and J ends were trimmed by 1 base and 6 bases, with 8 bases remaining between them. The CDR3 has 14 amino acids. CDR3 amino acids: CASSLRGPNSPLHF. The CDR3 DNA sequence: TGTGCCAGCAGCTTGAGAGGTCCTAATTCACCCCTCCACTTT.

This chain joins TRBV25-1 and TRBJ2-7, with a weak D call TRBD1 (6 bases). In germline, CDR1 is MGHDK, CDR2 SYGVNS. Deletions cut 3 bases from V and 5 bases from J, with 17 bases between. This CDR3 has 15 residues. The DNA for the CDR3 is TGTGCCAGCAGTGATTCTGGACAGTTAGGCCACGAGCAGTACTTC. It encodes CASSDSGQLGHEQYF.

Points on this clonotype: A much larger clone is a single base away; this may be a read error. The conserved phenylalanine or tryptophan is not found at the CDR3 terminus, so this likely reflects a read error. This chain joins TRBV4-3 and TRBJ1-1; possibly TRBD1 for D (5 bases). The ends were cut back, 3 bases at V and 10 bases at J, with 6 bases in the middle. Germline values: CDR1 LGHNA, CDR2 YSLEER. This CDR3 is built from 10 residues. DNA for the CDR3: TGCGCCAGCAGCCAGGGGGGAGCTTTCCTT. Its protein product is CASSQGGAFL.

This chain links TRBV7-9 with TRBJ1-1; weak D call: TRBD1 (6 bases). The ends were cut back, 6 bases at V and 6 bases at J, with 17 bases in the middle. The CDR3 is 14 amino acids. Looked up from germline, CDR1 is SEHNR and CDR2 is FQNEAQ (reference sequence). The CDR3 spells CASRADSESPEAFF. CDR3 nucleotides: TGTGCCAGCAGAGCGGACAGCGAGAGTCCTGAAGCTTTCTTT.